This entry features one T cell receptor (beta chain) sequence. Its target is not known. Measured with immunoSEQ multiplex PCR; TCRdb has only the in-frame clones, and not every one. The sample lists under 35,000 clones; around 92% were seen once. Germline V gene sequence: CDR1 SQVTM, CDR2 ANQGSEA. The CDR3 totals 13 residues. V was clipped by 8 bases and J by 7 bases, with 20 bases between them. The sample is drawn from a study of T cells in localized non-small cell lung cancer. General study points: The tumor had only one region sequenced, so heterogeneity remains possible.

This sequence joins TRBV29-1 and TRBJ2-5; either TRBD1 or TRBD2 may supply D (6 bases each). The source of this sequence is a female donor aged 60 or older with stage I lung adenocarcinoma. The sample here was peripheral blood, taken before any cancer treatment. The CDR3 DNA sequence: TGCAGCACCCGCGACGGGGGCTCAGGGACCCAGTACTTC. As protein: CSTRDGGSGTQYF. Using reference TRBV29-1 and TRBJ2-5 for the parts outside the CDR3, the full variable domain is SAVISQKPSRDICQRGTSLTIQCQVDSQVTMMFWYRQQPGQSLTLIATANQGSEATYESGFVIDKFPISRPNLTFSTLTVSNMSPEDSSIYLCSTRDGGSGTQYFGPGTRLLVL.